This TCR beta chain was documented in a study of identical twins. The CDR3 loop spans 16 amino acids. The germline V gene has CDR1 MNHEY and CDR2 SVGEGT. Losses at the gene ends were 7 bases for V and 4 bases for J; bases not matched to a gene: 11. TCRdb used MiXCR to reprocess the 5' RACE reads, holding one entry per CDR3 protein. The table includes 310,000 or so distinct CDR3 sequences, approximately 8.5% detected once. A few counts support this clonotype. These data also formed part of another study, on yellow fever vaccine responses in identical twins.

The clonotype was recovered from a woman in her late teens or twenties in good health. J is TRBJ2-1 and V is TRBV6-2 or TRBV6-3, with 9 bases matching TRBD2. The source material was memory (CD45RO+) T cells sorted from blood. CDR3 amino acids: CASNHRSGRLYNEQFF. The CDR3 coding sequence is TGTGCCAGCAACCATCGAAGCGGGAGGCTTTACAATGAGCAGTTCTTC.